This TCR beta chain was identified during a study of T-cell memory formation after mild COVID-19. MiXCR, run by TCRdb on the 5' RACE reads, gives a single entry per CDR3 protein. The table lists approximately 340,000 distinct CDR3 sequences, approximately 12% of them singletons, with 20% to 25% in the top ten. Findings and limits, study-wide: Among contracting clones, CD4+ were mainly CM/EM and CD8+ enriched in EMRA.

This clonotype turned up a few times. The antigen remains undetermined. Source material: PBMCs or a T cell subset sorted from them (not recorded which). This TCR came from a man between 18 and 35 years old who had mild COVID-19 (a few samples of this study predate the infection). Cell type and time point are not known.

The CDR3 nucleotides read TGTGCCAGCAGCCGCCGGATAACTAGCGGGGGGGCGTCAGATACGCAGTATTTT. Its protein is CASSRRITSGGASDTQYF. The V call is TRBV7-3, the J call TRBJ2-3; 13 bases are a match to TRBD2. CDR1 and CDR2 from the germline V gene are SGHTA and FQGTGA. V was pared by 5 bases and J by 4 bases, with 12 bases of the junction left unmatched. The CDR3 loop spans 18 amino acids.